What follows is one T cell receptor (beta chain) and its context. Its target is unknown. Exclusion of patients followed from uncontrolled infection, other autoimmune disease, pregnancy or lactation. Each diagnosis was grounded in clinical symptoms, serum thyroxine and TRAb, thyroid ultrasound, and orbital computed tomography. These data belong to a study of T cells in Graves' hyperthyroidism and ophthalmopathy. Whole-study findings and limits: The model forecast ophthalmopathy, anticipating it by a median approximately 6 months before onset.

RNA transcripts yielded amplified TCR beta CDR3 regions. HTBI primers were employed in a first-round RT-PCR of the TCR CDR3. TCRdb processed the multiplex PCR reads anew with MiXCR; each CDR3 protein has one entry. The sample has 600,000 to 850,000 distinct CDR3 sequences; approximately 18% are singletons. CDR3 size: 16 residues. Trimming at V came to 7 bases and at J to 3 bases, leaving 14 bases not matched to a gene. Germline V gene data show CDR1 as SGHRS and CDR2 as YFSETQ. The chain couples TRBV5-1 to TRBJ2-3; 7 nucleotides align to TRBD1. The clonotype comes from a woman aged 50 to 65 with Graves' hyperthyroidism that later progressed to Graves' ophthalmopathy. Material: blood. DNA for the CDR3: TGCGCCAGCGCCCCGGGACAGCATATTCGGACAGATACGCAGTATTTT. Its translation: CASAPGQHIRTDTQYF.